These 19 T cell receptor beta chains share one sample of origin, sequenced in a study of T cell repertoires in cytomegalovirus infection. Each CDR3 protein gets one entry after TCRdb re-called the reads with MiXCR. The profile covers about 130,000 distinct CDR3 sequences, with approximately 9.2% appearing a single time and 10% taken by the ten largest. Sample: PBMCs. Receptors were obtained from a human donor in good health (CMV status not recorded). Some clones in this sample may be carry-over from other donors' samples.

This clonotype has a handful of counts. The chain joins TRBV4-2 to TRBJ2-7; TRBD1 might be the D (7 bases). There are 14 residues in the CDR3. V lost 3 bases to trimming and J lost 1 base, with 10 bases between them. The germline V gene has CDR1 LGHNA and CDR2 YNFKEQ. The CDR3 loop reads CASSQGGQSYEQYF. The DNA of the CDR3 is TGTGCCAGCAGCCAGGGGGGACAGTCCTACGAGCAGTACTTC.

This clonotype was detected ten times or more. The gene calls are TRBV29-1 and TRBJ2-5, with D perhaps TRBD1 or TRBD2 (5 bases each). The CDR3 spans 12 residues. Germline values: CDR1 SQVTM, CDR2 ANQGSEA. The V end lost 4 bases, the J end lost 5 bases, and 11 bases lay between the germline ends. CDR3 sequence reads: CSVVRGVETQYF. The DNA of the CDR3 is TGCAGCGTTGTTCGGGGCGTGGAGACCCAGTACTTC.

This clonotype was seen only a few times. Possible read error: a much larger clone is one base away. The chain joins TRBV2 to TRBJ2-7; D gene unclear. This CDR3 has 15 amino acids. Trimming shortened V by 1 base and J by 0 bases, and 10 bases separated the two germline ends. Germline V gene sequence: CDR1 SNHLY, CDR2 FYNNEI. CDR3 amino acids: CASSEGILSSYEQYF. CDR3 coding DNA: TGTGCCAGCAGTGAAGGCATACTAAGCTCCTACGAGCAGTACTTC.

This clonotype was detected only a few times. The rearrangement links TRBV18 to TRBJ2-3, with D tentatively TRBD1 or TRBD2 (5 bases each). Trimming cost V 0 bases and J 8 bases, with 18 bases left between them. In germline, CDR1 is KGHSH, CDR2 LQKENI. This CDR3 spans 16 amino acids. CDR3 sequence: CASSPPMGPASGTQYF. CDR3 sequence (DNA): TGTGCCAGCTCACCACCGATGGGGCCTGCCAGCGGTACGCAGTATTTT.

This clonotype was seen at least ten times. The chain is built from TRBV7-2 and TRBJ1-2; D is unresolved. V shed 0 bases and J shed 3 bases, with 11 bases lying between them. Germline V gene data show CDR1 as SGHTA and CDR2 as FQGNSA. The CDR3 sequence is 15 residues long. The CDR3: CASSLAAKTDYGYTF. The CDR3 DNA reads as TGTGCCAGCAGCTTAGCAGCGAAAACAGACTATGGCTACACCTTC.

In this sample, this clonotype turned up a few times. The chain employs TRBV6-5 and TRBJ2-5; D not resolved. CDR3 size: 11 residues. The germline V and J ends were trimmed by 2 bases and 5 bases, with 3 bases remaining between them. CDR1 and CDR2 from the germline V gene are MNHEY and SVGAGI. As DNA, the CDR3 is TGTGCCAGCAGTTACGGGGAGACCCAGTACTTC. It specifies CASSYGETQYF.

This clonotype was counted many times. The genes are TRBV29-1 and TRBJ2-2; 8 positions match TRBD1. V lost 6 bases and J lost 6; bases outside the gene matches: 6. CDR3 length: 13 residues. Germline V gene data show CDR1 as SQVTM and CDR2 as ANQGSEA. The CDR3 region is CSVGTGGAGELFF. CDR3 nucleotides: TGCAGCGTGGGGACAGGAGGGGCCGGGGAGCTGTTTTTT.

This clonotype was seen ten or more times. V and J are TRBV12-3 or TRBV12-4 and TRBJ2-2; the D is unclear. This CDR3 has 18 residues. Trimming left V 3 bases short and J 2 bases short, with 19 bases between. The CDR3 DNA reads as TGTGCCAGCAGTTTTTACGGACCTGGGAACGGCAACACCGGGGAGCTGTTTTTT. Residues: CASSFYGPGNGNTGELFF.

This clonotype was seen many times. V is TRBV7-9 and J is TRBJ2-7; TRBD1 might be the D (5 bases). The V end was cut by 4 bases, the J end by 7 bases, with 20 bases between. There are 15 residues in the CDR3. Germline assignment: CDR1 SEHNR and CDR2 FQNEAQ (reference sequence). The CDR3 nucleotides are TGTGCCAGCAGCTCCCAGGGCACCCCCAGAAGGGAGCAGTACTTC. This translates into CASSSQGTPRREQYF.

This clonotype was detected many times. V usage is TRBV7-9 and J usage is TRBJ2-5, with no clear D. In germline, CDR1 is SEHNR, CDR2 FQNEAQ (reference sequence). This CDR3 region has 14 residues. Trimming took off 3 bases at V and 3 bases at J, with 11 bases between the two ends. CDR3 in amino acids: CASSFMDLEETQYF. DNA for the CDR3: TGTGCCAGCAGCTTTATGGACCTGGAAGAGACCCAGTACTTC.

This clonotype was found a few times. In nucleotides, the CDR3 is TGTGCCAGCAGTTTATCTTCGGGACGGCTTAATGAAAAACTGTTTTTT. It encodes CASSLSSGRLNEKLFF. The chain links TRBV28 to TRBJ1-4; D is perhaps TRBD1 (5 bases). CDR1 and CDR2 from the germline V gene are MDHEN and SYDVKM. V was shortened by 1 base and J by 4 bases, with 13 bases between the two germline ends. This CDR3 has 16 amino acids.

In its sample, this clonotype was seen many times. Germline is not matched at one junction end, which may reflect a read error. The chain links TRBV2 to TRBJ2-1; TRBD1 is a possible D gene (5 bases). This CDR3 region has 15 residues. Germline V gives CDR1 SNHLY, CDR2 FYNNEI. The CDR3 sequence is CASREAPGINDEQFF. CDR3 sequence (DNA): TGTGCCAGCAGGGAAGCCCCAGGGATAAACGATGAGCAGTTCTTC.

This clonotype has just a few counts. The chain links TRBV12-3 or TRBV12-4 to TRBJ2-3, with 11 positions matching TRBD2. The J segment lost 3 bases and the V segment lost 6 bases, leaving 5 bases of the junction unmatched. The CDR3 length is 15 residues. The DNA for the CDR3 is TGTGCCAGCAGCCGCGCTAGCGGGGGGACAGATACGCAGTATTTT. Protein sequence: CASSRASGGTDTQYF.

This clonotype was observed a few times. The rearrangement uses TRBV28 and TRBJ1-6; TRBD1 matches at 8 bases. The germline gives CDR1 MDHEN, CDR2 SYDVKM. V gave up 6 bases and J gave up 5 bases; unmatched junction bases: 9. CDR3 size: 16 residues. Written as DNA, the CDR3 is TGTGCCAGCAGCCCCAGGGGGCAGGGTGATAATTCACCCCTCCACTTT. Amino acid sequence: CASSPRGQGDNSPLHF.

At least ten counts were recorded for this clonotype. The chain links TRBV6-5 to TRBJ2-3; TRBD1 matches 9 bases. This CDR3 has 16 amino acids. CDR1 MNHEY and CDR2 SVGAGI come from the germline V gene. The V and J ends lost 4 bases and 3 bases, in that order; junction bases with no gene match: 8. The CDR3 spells CASSSYRGRTTDTQYF. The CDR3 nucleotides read TGTGCCAGCAGTTCGTACAGGGGGCGCACAACAGATACGCAGTATTTT.

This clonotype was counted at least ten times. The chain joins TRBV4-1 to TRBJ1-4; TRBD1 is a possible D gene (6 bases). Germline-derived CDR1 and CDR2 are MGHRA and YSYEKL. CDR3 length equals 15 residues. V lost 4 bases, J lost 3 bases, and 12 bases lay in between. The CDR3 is CASSPRRTANEKLFF. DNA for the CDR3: TGCGCCAGCAGCCCCCGGAGGACAGCTAATGAAAAACTGTTTTTT.

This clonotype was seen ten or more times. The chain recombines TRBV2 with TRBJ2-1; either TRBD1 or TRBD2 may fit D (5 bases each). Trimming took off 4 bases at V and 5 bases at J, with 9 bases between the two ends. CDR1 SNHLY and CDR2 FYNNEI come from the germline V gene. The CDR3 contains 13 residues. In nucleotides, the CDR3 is TGTGCCAGCAGTGTGGGGACCAACAATGAGCAGTTCTTC. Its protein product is CASSVGTNNEQFF.

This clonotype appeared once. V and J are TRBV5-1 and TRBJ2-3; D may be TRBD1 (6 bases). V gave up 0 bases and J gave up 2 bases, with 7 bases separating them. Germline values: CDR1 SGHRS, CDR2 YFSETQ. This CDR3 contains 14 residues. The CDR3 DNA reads TGCGCCAGCAGCTTGGCAGGGGTCACAGATACGCAGTATTTT. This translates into CASSLAGVTDTQYF.

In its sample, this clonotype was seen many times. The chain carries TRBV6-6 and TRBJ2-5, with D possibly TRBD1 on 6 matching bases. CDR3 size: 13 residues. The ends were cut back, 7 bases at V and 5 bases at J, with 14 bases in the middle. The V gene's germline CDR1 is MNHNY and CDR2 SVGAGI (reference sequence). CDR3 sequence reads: CASNQGSGETQYF. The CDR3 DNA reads TGTGCCAGCAACCAGGGGAGTGGGGAGACCCAGTACTTC.